This T cell receptor (beta chain) is from a study of blood T cell repertoires in COVID-19. The method was immunoSEQ multiplex PCR; TCRdb's version includes in-frame clones alone and lacks a portion of them. The sample contains approximately 220,000 clones, around 85% of which appear only once. The TCR comes from a woman aged 45 to 65 with acute or convalescent COVID-19. The sample consisted of peripheral blood.

CDR3 DNA sequence: TGTGCCAGTAGTAAACTTCAGGGGCGACTTCAGCCCCAGCATTTT. It yields the protein CASSKLQGRLQPQHF. This chain joins TRBV19 and TRBJ1-5, with D tentatively TRBD1 (6 bases). The CDR3 is 15 residues long. V was trimmed by 4 bases and J by 6 bases, leaving 16 bases between them. Per germline, CDR1 LNHDA and CDR2 SQIVND (reference sequence).